The entry that follows covers one TCR beta chain sequence. This sample is part of a study of blood T cell repertoires in COVID-19. For the study at large: From the United States, Italy and Spain came samples of acute and convalescent COVID-19. The cDNA or gDNA used as material had been derived from T cells, B-cell-depleted T cells, or PBMCs.

The CDR3 consists of 14 residues. Trimming shortened V by 4 bases and J by 2 bases, and 8 bases separated the two germline ends. Germline V gene sequence: CDR1 KGHDR, CDR2 SFDVKD. Methods used by the authors: Nucleated cell number was recorded as an estimate derived from reference gene primer amplification. Sequenced by immunoSEQ multiplex PCR; TCRdb stores in-frame clones only, minus some. From that table come the V and J calls and clone size; the DNA was used to work out D and trimming. This table has 130,000 to 150,000 clones, about 76% appearing once. This TCR was sampled from a human donor in a cohort sampled during active COVID-19. Sequencing was carried out using peripheral blood. V usage is TRBV24-1 and J usage is TRBJ2-1, with D maybe TRBD2 (5 bases). The CDR3 spells CATSEAETYNEQFF. CDR3 nucleotide sequence: TGTGCCACCAGTGAAGCGGAGACCTACAATGAGCAGTTCTTC.